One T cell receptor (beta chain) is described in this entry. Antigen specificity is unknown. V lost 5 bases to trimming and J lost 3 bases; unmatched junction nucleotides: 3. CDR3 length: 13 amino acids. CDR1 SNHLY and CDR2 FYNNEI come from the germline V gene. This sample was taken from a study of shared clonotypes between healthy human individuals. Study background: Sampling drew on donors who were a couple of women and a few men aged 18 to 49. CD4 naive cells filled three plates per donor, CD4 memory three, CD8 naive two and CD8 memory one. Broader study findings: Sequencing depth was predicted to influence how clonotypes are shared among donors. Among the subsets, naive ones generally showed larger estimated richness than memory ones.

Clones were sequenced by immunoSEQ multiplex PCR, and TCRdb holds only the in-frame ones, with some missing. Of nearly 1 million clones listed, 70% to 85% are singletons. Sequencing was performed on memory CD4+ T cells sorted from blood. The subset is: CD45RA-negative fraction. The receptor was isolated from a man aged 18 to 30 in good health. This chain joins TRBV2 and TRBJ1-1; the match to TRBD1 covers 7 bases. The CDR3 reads CASSITGDTEAFF. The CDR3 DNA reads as TGTGCCAGCAGTATTACAGGGGACACTGAAGCTTTCTTT.